This TCR beta chain was sequenced during a study of shared clonotypes between healthy human individuals. Regarding the study as a whole: Larger richness was generally estimated for naive than memory subsets.

V was clipped by 3 bases and J by 5 bases; unmatched bases: 8. CDR1 MGHRA and CDR2 YSYEKL come from the germline V gene. The CDR3 loop spans 15 amino acids. In regard to this clone: Its antigen is still unknown.

Healthy adults negative for HIV, lacking recent acute infections or vaccinations, served as donors. Clones were read by immunoSEQ multiplex PCR, and TCRdb kept only the in-frame ones, dropping some. The table lists about a million clones, 60% to 85% of them singletons. This chain connects TRBV4-1 to TRBJ2-7, with TRBD1 matching 9 bases. The TCR comes from a man in his late teens or twenties in good health. Some clones in this sample may be carry-over from other donors' samples. Sequencing was performed on memory CD4+ T cells from PBMCs. The subset here: CD45RA-negative fraction. CDR3 DNA: TGCGCCAGCAGCCAGAAACAGGGGGCAGGCGACGAGCAGTACTTC. It encodes CASSQKQGAGDEQYF.